A single sample gave rise to the 16 T cell receptor beta chains below, sequenced in a study of CD8 T cells in ankylosing spondylitis. TCRdb re-derived calls from the 5' RACE reads in MiXCR, one entry per CDR3 protein. The profile shows 150,000 to 200,000 distinct CDR3 sequences, around a sixth of them singletons. Material: blood, either unsorted or a sorted T cell fraction (not recorded which). All receptors derive from a male donor under 30 with ankylosing spondylitis or in good health (not recorded which).

This clonotype came up many times. The chain is built from TRBV24-1 and TRBJ2-2; D uncertain. Germline CDR1 is KGHDR and CDR2 is SFDVKD. V was clipped by 0 bases and J by 3 bases, with 4 bases between them. This CDR3 has 14 residues. For the CDR3, the DNA is TGTGCCACCAGTGATTTGCCTCACACCGGGGAGCTGTTTTTT. This sequence encodes CATSDLPHTGELFF.

This clonotype appeared many times. J is TRBJ2-1 and V is TRBV30; possible D gene TRBD2, 5 bases. The CDR3 length is 13 residues. Germline V lookup: CDR1 GTSNPN, CDR2 SVGIG (reference sequence). The germline V and J ends were trimmed by 4 bases and 7 bases, with 14 bases remaining between them. CDR3 sequence (DNA): TGTGCCTGGAACCGGATTACGGGGAATGAGCAGTTCTTC. Its protein is CAWNRITGNEQFF.

The J gene is TRBJ2-2, the V gene TRBV29-1; 9 bases agree with TRBD2. The CDR3 covers 13 residues. V dropped 4 bases and J dropped 8; count of bases not matched to a gene: 5. Germline CDR1 is SQVTM and CDR2 is ANQGSEA. CDR3 nucleotide sequence: TGCAGCGTTGGTCTAGCGGGACAAGGGGAGCTGTTTTTT. Its translation is CSVGLAGQGELFF.

This clonotype was detected ten times or more. CDR3 sequence (DNA): TGCGCCAGCAGCGCTATGGGAGACACTGAAGCTTTCTTT. Amino acid sequence: CASSAMGDTEAFF. The chain couples TRBV5-1 to TRBJ1-1; D is undetermined. This CDR3 is built from 13 residues. Germline V gene lookup returns CDR1 SGHRS and CDR2 YFSETQ. V dropped 4 bases and J dropped 3 bases, with 10 bases sitting between them.

This clonotype was recorded many times. The chain is built from TRBV5-6 and TRBJ1-4; D not certain. V was cut by 3 bases and J by 4 bases, with 7 bases left in between. The V gene's germline CDR1 is SGHDT and CDR2 YYEEEE. CDR3 length: 13 amino acids. CDR3 in amino acids: CASSYDVNEKLFF. Here the CDR3 DNA reads TGTGCCAGCAGCTACGACGTTAATGAAAAACTGTTTTTT.

This clonotype was seen repeatedly, ten times or more. The rearrangement links TRBV12-3 or TRBV12-4 to TRBJ1-5; 8 positions agree with TRBD1. V trimming: 2 bases; J trimming: 7 bases; junction bases outside the gene matches: 7. The CDR3 loop spans 15 amino acids. The CDR3 nucleotides read TGTGCCAGCAGTTTAAAGACAGGGGCGGGGCAGCCCCAGCATTTT. Its protein is CASSLKTGAGQPQHF.

In its sample, this clonotype was seen many times. This chain joins TRBV15 and TRBJ1-2; 7 positions match TRBD1. CDR1 is LNHNV, CDR2 YYDKDF, per germline (reference sequence). The CDR3 is 15 amino acids. Unmatched junction bases numbered 10, after V lost 5 bases and J lost 4 bases. In DNA form, the CDR3 reads TGTGCCACCAGCCTCGACAGGGAACGTAGCTATGGCTACACCTTC. Translation: CATSLDRERSYGYTF.

The V gene is TRBV7-3, the J gene TRBJ2-7, with D maybe TRBD2 (6 bases). Germline CDR1 and CDR2: SGHTA and FQGTGA. V was pared by 5 bases and J by 1 base, with 12 bases between. This CDR3 contains 14 residues. CDR3 sequence reads: CASSPSRESYEQYF. The DNA for the CDR3 is TGTGCCAGCAGCCCATCACGGGAGTCCTACGAGCAGTACTTC.

The V call is TRBV6-6, the J call TRBJ2-5; D not resolved. Germline V gene data show CDR1 as MNHNY and CDR2 as SVGAGI (reference sequence). V lost 2 bases and J 1 base, leaving 11 bases between the germline ends. This CDR3 has 15 residues. The CDR3 spells CASSYPDRGQETQYF. DNA for the CDR3: TGTGCCAGCAGTTACCCTGACCGTGGCCAAGAGACCCAGTACTTC.

This clonotype has a count of ten or more. V usage is TRBV12-3 or TRBV12-4 and J usage is TRBJ1-1; D remains ambiguous. V lost 5 bases and J lost 11, with 15 bases in between. CDR3 length: 12 amino acids. CDR3 region: CASSLRLVRAFF. CDR3 in DNA: TGTGCCAGCAGTCTACGCCTGGTCCGGGCTTTCTTT.

This rearrangement joins TRBV7-9 to TRBJ2-3; 9 bases agree with TRBD2. The CDR3 sequence is 16 residues long. Germline V gene lookup returns CDR1 SEHNR and CDR2 FQNEAQ (reference sequence). The ends lost 5 bases at V and 0 bases at J; junction bases unmatched: 6. The CDR3 here is CASSPRLAESTDTQYF. The CDR3 DNA is TGTGCCAGCAGCCCGAGACTAGCGGAGAGCACAGATACGCAGTATTTT.

This clonotype was detected many times. The chain uses TRBV5-1 and TRBJ2-7; TRBD1 agrees at 9 bases. Per germline, CDR1 SGHRS and CDR2 YFSETQ. The CDR3 is 15 residues long. V was clipped by 6 bases and J by 5 bases; unmatched bases: 12. Here the CDR3 reads CASTSPGTGRHEQYF. The CDR3 bases are TGCGCCAGCACATCCCCCGGGACAGGGCGCCACGAGCAGTACTTC.

At least ten counts were recorded for this clonotype. V is TRBV12-3 or TRBV12-4 and J is TRBJ2-7; 12 nucleotides match TRBD2. This CDR3 has 16 amino acids. The trim removed 4 bases at V and 13 bases at J, leaving 17 bases unmatched. The CDR3 reads CASSSQPLAGGPSTYF. CDR3 DNA sequence: TGTGCCAGCAGTTCCCAGCCCCTAGCGGGAGGGCCTTCAACTTACTTC.

This clonotype occurred many times. V and J are TRBV25-1 and TRBJ2-1; TRBD1 agrees at 11 bases. Germline CDR1 is MGHDK and CDR2 is SYGVNS. Trimming cost V 4 bases and J 1 base; bases outside gene matches: 3. The CDR3 length is 16 residues. CDR3 in DNA: TGTGCCAGCAGTGGGGGGACAGGGGGATCCTACAATGAGCAGTTCTTC. It yields the protein CASSGGTGGSYNEQFF.

Many counts were recorded for this clonotype. This chain connects TRBV5-1 to TRBJ1-2; D possibly corresponds to TRBD1 (5 bases). Germline-derived CDR1 and CDR2 are SGHRS and YFSETQ. Trimming took off 2 bases at V and 3 bases at J, with 11 bases between the two ends. The CDR3 extends over 14 amino acids. CDR3 sequence: CASSLQDRDYGYTF. The CDR3 nucleotides read TGCGCCAGCAGCTTACAGGATAGGGACTATGGCTACACCTTC.

This chain links TRBV29-1 with TRBJ2-3; D gene uncertain. The CDR3 is made up of 12 amino acids. The V and J ends lost 6 bases and 3 bases respectively, with 10 bases between them. Per the germline V gene, CDR1 is SQVTM and CDR2 is ANQGSEA. CDR3 region: CSVSDGTDTQYF. The CDR3 DNA follows: TGCAGCGTCAGTGACGGGACAGATACGCAGTATTTT.